This entry is about one T cell receptor (beta chain). This entry is derived from a study of blood T cell repertoires in COVID-19. Study overall: Researchers got acute and convalescent COVID-19 samples from the United States, Italy and Spain.

Enrolled through a virtual design, the participants were between 18 and 89 years of age and came from around 25 US areas. Recovered Cohort 3 donors showed two negative PCRs, clearance, or symptom resolution. Original analysis: From reference gene primer amplification, estimates of nucleated cell counts were derived. The table came from immunoSEQ multiplex PCR; TCRdb's copy has only in-frame clones and leaves some out. V, J and clone size derive from that table, while D and trimming were established from the DNA sequence. The data show 300,000 to 400,000 clones, around 89% seen once. The CDR3 is made up of 17 amino acids. The J segment lost 4 bases and the V segment lost 5 bases, leaving 10 bases of the junction unmatched. Per germline, CDR1 SGHVS and CDR2 FQNEAQ.

The receptor's source is a man aged 18 to 35 who had recovered from COVID-19. This chain connects TRBV7-8 to TRBJ1-4; 10 bases line up with TRBD1. The sequenced material came from PBMCs or T cells enriched from blood (not recorded which). Here the CDR3 DNA reads TGTGCCAGCAGCCCGATGACAGGGGGCGGCGGTAATGAAAAACTGTTTTTT. It specifies CASSPMTGGGGNEKLFF.